This TCR beta chain emerged from a study of T cells in Graves' hyperthyroidism and ophthalmopathy. Findings of the study overall: Most expanded thyroid clonotypes above 0.001 also appeared in blood. Ophthalmopathy was distinguished from stable hyperthyroidism by 13 V-J signatures.

The source material, RNA transcripts, was used to amplify TCR beta CDR3 regions. HTBI primers were used for first-round RT-PCR of the TCR CDR3. TCRdb re-called the multiplex PCR reads through MiXCR, storing one row per CDR3 protein. This table has under 350,000 distinct CDR3 sequences, roughly a fifth appearing once. Points on this clonotype: Its matching antigen is unknown.

CDR3 size: 16 residues. The trim removed 0 bases at V and 7 bases at J, leaving 8 bases unmatched. Germline V gene lookup returns CDR1 SGHRS and CDR2 YFSETQ. The chain links TRBV5-1 to TRBJ2-5; 11 bases map to TRBD2. The receptor comes from a woman in her fifties or sixties with Graves' hyperthyroidism. The sample consisted of blood. The CDR3 nucleotides are TGCGCCAGCAGCTTGGTTGCTAGCGGGGGGTCGGGGACCCAGTACTTC. It encodes CASSLVASGGSGTQYF.